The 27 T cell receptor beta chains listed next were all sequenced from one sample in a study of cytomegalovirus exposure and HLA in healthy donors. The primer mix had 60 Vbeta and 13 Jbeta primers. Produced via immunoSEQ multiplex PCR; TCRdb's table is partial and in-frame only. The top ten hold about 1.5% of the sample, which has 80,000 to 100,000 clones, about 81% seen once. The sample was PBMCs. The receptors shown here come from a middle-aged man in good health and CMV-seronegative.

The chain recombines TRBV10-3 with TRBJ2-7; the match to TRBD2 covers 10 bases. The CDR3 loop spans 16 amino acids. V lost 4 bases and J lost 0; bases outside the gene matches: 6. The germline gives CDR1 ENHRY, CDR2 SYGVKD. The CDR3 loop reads CAISGDSGGSSYEQYF. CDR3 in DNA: TGTGCCATCAGTGGGGATAGCGGGGGGAGCTCCTACGAGCAGTACTTC.

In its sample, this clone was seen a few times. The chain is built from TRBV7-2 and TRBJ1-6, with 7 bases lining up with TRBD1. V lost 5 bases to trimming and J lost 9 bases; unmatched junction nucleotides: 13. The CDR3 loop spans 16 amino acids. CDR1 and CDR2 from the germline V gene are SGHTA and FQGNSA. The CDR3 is CASSLRQGEGGSPLHF. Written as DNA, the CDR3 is TGTGCCAGCAGCCTGAGACAGGGCGAAGGAGGTTCACCCCTCCACTTT.

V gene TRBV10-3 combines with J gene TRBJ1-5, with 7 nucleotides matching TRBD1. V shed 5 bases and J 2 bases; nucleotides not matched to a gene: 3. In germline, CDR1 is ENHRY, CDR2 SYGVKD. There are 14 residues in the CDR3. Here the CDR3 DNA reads TGTGCCATCAGTTCAGGGGGTGGCAATCAGCCCCAGCATTTT. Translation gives CAISSGGGNQPQHF.

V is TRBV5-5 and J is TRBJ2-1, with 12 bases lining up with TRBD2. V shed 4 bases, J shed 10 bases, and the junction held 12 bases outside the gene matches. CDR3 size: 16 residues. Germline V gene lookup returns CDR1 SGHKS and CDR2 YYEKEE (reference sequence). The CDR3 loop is CASSPQLAGGPVEQFF. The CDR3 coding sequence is TGTGCCAGCAGCCCGCAACTAGCGGGGGGCCCAGTGGAGCAGTTCTTC.

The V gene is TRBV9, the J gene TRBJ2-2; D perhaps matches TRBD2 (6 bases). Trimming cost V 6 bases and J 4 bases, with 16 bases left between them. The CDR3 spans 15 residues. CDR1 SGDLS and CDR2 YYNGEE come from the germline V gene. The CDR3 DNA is TGTGCCAGCAATCGCGGGGCCTCGAGCACCGGGGAGCTGTTTTTT. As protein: CASNRGASSTGELFF.

CDR3 DNA sequence: TGTGCCAGCAGCCGGGGGTCCAAAAACATTCAGTACTTC. Protein product: CASSRGSKNIQYF. The rearrangement joins TRBV28 to TRBJ2-4, with D perhaps matching TRBD2 (6 bases). The CDR3 runs 13 residues. Trimming pared 6 bases from V and 2 bases from J, leaving 8 bases between. Germline loops: CDR1 MDHEN, CDR2 SYDVKM.

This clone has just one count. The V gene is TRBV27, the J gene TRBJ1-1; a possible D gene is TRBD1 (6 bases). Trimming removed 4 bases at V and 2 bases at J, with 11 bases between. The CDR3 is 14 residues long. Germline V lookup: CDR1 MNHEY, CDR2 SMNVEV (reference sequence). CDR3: CASSSRTDNTEAFF. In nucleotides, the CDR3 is TGTGCCAGCAGTTCCAGGACAGACAACACTGAAGCTTTCTTT.

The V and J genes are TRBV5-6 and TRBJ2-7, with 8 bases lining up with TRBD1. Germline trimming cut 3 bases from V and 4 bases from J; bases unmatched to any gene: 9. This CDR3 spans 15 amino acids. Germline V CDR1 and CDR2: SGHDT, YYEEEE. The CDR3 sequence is CASSSGGGVGYEQYF. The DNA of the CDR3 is TGTGCCAGCAGCTCAGGGGGCGGCGTCGGGTACGAGCAGTACTTC.

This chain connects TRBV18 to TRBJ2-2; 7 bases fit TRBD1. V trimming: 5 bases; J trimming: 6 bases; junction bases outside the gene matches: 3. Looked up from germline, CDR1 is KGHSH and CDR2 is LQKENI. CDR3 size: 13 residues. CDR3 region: CASSETGAGELFF. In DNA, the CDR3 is TGTGCCAGCTCAGAAACAGGGGCCGGGGAGCTGTTTTTT.

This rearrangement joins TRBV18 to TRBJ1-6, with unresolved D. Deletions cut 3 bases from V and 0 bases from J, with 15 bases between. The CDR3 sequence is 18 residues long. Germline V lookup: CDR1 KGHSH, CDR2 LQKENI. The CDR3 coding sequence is TGTGCCAGCTCACCTCGGGGTCTTCTGGGCTCCTATAATTCACCCCTCCACTTT. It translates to CASSPRGLLGSYNSPLHF.

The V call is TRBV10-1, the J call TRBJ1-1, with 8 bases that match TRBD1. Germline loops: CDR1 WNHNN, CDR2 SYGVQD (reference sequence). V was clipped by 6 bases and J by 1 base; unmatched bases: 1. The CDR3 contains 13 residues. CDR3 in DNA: TGCGCCAGCAGCGGACAGGGGAACACTGAAGCTTTCTTT. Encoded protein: CASSGQGNTEAFF.

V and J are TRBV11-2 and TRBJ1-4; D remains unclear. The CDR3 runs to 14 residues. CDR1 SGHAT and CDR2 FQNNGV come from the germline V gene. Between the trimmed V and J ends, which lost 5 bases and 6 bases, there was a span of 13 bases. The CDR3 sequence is CASSVSGFYEKLFF. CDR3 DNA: TGTGCCAGCAGCGTTAGTGGTTTTTATGAAAAACTGTTTTTT.

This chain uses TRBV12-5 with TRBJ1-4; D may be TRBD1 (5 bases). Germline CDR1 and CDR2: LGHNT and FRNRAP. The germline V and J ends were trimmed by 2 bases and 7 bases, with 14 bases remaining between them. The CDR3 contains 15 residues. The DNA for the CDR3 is TGTGCTAGTGGTTTGAAAGGGGAAGTGGGTGAAAAACTGTTTTTT. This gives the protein CASGLKGEVGEKLFF.

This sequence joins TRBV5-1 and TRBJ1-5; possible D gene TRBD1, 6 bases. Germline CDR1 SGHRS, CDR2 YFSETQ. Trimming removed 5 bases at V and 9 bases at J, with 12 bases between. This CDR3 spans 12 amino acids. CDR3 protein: CASRDSLGPQHF. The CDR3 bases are TGCGCCAGCAGGGACAGTTTGGGGCCCCAGCATTTT.

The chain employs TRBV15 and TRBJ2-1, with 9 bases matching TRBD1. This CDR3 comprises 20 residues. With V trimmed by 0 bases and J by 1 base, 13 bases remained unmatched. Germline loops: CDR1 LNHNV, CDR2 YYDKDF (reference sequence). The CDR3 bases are TGTGCCACCAGCAGAGATAAAGTTTCCTTGACAGGGGGGTCCTACAATGAGCAGTTCTTC. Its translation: CATSRDKVSLTGGSYNEQFF.

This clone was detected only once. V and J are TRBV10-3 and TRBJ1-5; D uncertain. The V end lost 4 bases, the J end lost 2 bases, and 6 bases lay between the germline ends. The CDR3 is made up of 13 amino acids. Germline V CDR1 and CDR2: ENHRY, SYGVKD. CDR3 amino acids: CAISVGGNQPQHF. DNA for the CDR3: TGTGCCATCAGTGTTGGAGGCAATCAGCCCCAGCATTTT.

The CDR3, as DNA: TGCGCCAGCAGCCCCCCGGACAAATGGGAGACCCAGTACTTC. It yields the protein CASSPPDKWETQYF. V usage is TRBV4-1 and J usage is TRBJ2-5, with D possibly TRBD1 on 5 matching bases. Trimming removed 4 bases at V and 5 bases at J, with 14 bases between. The CDR3 is made up of 14 amino acids. Germline CDR1 reads MGHRA; CDR2 reads YSYEKL.

The CDR3 protein is CASSQGSFTEAFF. DNA of the CDR3: TGCGCCAGCAGCCAAGGTTCCTTCACTGAAGCTTTCTTT. The chain uses TRBV4-1 and TRBJ1-1; unclear D gene. Trimming shortened V by 1 base and J by 4 bases, and 7 bases separated the two germline ends. The CDR3 totals 13 residues. The germline V gene encodes CDR1 MGHRA and CDR2 YSYEKL.

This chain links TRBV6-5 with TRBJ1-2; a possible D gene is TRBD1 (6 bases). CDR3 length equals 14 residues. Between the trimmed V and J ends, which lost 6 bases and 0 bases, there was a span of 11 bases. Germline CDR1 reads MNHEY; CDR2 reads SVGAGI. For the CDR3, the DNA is TGTGCCAGCAGGCAGACAGGAGCTAACTATGGCTACACCTTC. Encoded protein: CASRQTGANYGYTF.

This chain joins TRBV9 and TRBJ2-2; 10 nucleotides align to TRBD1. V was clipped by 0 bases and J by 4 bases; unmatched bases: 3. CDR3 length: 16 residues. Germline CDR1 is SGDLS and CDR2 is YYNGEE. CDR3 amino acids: CASSVVGTGATGELFF. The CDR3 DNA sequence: TGTGCCAGCAGCGTAGTCGGGACAGGGGCCACCGGGGAGCTGTTTTTT.

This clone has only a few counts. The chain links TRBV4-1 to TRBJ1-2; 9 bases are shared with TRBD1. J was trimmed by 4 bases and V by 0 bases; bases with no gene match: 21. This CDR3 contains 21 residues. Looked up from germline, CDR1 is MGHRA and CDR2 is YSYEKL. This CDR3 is CASSQDTGGIFLEYRGYGYTF. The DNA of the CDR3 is TGCGCCAGCAGCCAAGATACAGGGGGCATCTTCTTGGAATATCGGGGCTATGGCTACACCTTC.

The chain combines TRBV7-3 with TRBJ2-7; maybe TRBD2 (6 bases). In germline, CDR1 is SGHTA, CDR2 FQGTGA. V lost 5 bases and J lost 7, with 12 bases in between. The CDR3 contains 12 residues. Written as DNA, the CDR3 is TGTGCCAGCAGCCGAGCGGGCGGGGAGCAGTACTTC. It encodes CASSRAGGEQYF.

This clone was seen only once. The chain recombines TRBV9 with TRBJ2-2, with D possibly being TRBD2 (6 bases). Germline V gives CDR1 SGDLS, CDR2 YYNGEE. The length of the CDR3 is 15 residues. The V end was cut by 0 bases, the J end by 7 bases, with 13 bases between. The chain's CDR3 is CASSVAGEVFGELFF. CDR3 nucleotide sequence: TGTGCCAGCAGCGTAGCGGGGGAAGTTTTCGGGGAGCTGTTTTTT.

The CDR3 is CASSLMTGGTEAFF. CDR3 nucleotide sequence: TGTGCCAGCAGCCTCATGACAGGGGGCACTGAAGCTTTCTTT. This rearrangement joins TRBV7-9 to TRBJ1-1; 9 bases agree with TRBD1. There are 14 residues in the CDR3. CDR1 and CDR2 from the germline V gene are SEHNR and FQNEAQ (reference sequence). V dropped 5 bases and J dropped 4; count of bases not matched to a gene: 5.

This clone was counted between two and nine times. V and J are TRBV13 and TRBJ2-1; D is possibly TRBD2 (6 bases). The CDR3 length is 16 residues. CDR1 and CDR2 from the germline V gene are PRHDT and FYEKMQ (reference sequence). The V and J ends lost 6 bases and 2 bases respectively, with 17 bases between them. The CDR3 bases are TGTGCCAGCAGACCTAGTAGCGGATCGACCTACAATGAGCAGTTCTTC. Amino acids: CASRPSSGSTYNEQFF.

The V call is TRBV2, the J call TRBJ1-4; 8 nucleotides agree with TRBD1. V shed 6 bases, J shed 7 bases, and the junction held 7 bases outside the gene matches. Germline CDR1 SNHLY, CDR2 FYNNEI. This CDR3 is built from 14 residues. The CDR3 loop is CASRGQADGEKLFF. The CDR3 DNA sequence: TGTGCCAGCAGGGGACAGGCCGACGGTGAAAAACTGTTTTTT.

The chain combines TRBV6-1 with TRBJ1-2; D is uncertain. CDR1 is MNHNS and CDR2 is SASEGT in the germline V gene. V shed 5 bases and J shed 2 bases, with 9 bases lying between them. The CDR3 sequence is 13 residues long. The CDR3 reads CASSPRQNYGYTF. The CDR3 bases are TGTGCCAGCAGTCCCAGGCAGAACTATGGCTACACCTTC.